A single sample gave rise to the 7 T cell receptor beta chains below, sequenced in a study of cytomegalovirus exposure and HLA in healthy donors. Researchers ran the PCR with 60 Vbeta and 13 Jbeta primers. This table comes from immunoSEQ multiplex PCR, and its TCRdb copy is limited to in-frame clones, with some not included. The sample consists of under 130,000 clones, roughly 13% of them appearing once. The sequencing input was PBMCs. The receptors shown here come from a man in his forties in good health and CMV-seropositive.

This clone was picked up a small number of times. The gene calls are TRBV21-1 and TRBJ2-1; the table's D call TRBD2 went unverified against the DNA. TRBV21-1 is a pseudogene locus. CDR3 length equals 13 residues. For the CDR3, the DNA is TGTGCCATAACTAGCGGGAGACACAATGAGCAGTTCTTC. It is translated as CAITSGRHNEQFF.

V usage is TRBV9 and J usage is TRBJ1-1; tentative D call: TRBD1 (6 bases). The V and J ends lost 3 bases and 0 bases respectively, with 12 bases between them. This CDR3 comprises 15 residues. Germline loops: CDR1 SGDLS, CDR2 YYNGEE. This CDR3 is CASSAYRDMNTEAFF. CDR3 nucleotide sequence: TGTGCCAGCAGCGCCTACAGGGATATGAACACTGAAGCTTTCTTT.

This clone was picked up a small number of times. The chain uses TRBV29-1 and TRBJ1-1; D unresolved. The V end was cut by 7 bases, the J end by 1 base, with 13 bases between. The CDR3 runs 13 residues. Looked up from germline, CDR1 is SQVTM and CDR2 is ANQGSEA. The CDR3 bases are TGCAGCGCTGGAGGAGGGTGGAACACTGAAGCTTTCTTT. Its protein product is CSAGGGWNTEAFF.

On this clone itself: Other DNA sequences of this sample code for an identical CDR3. J is TRBJ1-2 and V is TRBV27; TRBD1 aligns across 7 bases. The junction had 8 bases not matched to a gene; V was cut back by 5 bases and J by 8 bases. This CDR3 comprises 13 residues. Looked up from germline, CDR1 is MNHEY and CDR2 is SMNVEV (reference sequence). Here the CDR3 DNA reads TGTGCCAGCAGTCCCCGACAGGGCAACGGCTACACCTTC. Its protein is CASSPRQGNGYTF.

The genes are TRBV7-2 and TRBJ2-5; D remains ambiguous. This CDR3 spans 13 amino acids. V dropped 1 base and J dropped 7 bases, with 10 bases sitting between them. Germline lookup yields CDR1 SGHTA and CDR2 FQGNSA. The CDR3 nucleotides read TGTGCCAGCAGCTTAGAAGGCGGTGGGACCCAGTACTTC. This sequence encodes CASSLEGGGTQYF.

The rearrangement joins TRBV27 to TRBJ2-5; 10 bases are shared with TRBD1. J was trimmed by 9 bases and V by 8 bases; bases with no gene match: 12. CDR1 is MNHEY and CDR2 is SMNVEV in the germline V gene (reference sequence). The CDR3 covers 14 residues. CDR3 in DNA: TGTGCCAGCGCTTCCCCAGACAGGGGGCCGGCCCAGTACTTC. This codes for CASASPDRGPAQYF.

In this sample, this clone turned up a few times. The rearrangement uses TRBV6-1 and TRBJ2-3; D perhaps matches TRBD1 (6 bases). V was trimmed by 6 bases and J by 4 bases, leaving 14 bases between them. Germline CDR1 is MNHNS and CDR2 is SASEGT. The CDR3 has 14 residues. CDR3 bases: TGTGCCAGCAGGGCCGGGACAACCGCAGATACGCAGTATTTT. Its protein product is CASRAGTTADTQYF.